These T cell receptor beta chains were read from a single sample in a study of T cell responses to AZD1222 COVID-19 vaccine. The data were produced by immunoSEQ multiplex PCR, yet TCRdb's version contains in-frame clones alone and is incomplete. The sample holds just over 20,000 clones, less than 85% seen once. Specimen: peripheral blood, collected on day 0 of AZD1222 vaccination. The receptors shown here come from an adult in good health. CDR3s include the opening cysteine and the closing phenylalanine or tryptophan. The order of the fields is D gene, J gene, V gene, clone size, CDR3 DNA, CDR3 protein. The D gene is left open where the match is weak. Size tells how often a clone was seen (once, few, many) or the class of an expanded clone, and some rows leave it out.

d_gene: TRBD1; j_gene: TRBJ1-2; v_gene: TRBV7-9; abundance: .; CDR3nt: TGTGCCAGCAGCCCGGGACAGGCGGGCTACACCTTC; CDR3aa: CASSPGQAGYTF
d_gene: .; j_gene: TRBJ2-1; v_gene: TRBV27; abundance: .; CDR3nt: TGTGCCAGCTCAAGGGCCTCCTACAATGAGCAGTTCTTC; CDR3aa: CASSRASYNEQFF
d_gene: TRBD1; j_gene: TRBJ1-5; v_gene: TRBV25-1; abundance: .; CDR3nt: TGTGCCAGCAGTGCGCCGACAGGGGGCCCTCGCCAGCCCCAGCATTTT; CDR3aa: CASSAPTGGPRQPQHF
d_gene: TRBD1; j_gene: TRBJ1-1; v_gene: TRBV12-3/TRBV12-4; abundance: .; CDR3nt: TGTGCCAGCAGTCCACAGGGGAGGGAAGCTTTCTTT; CDR3aa: CASSPQGREAFF
d_gene: TRBD2; j_gene: TRBJ2-2; v_gene: TRBV7-8; abundance: .; CDR3nt: TGTGCCAGCAGCTCGGGACTAGCGGGTACTACCGGGGAGCTGTTTTTT; CDR3aa: CASSSGLAGTTGELFF
d_gene: TRBD2; j_gene: TRBJ2-1; v_gene: TRBV5-1; abundance: .; CDR3nt: TGCGCCAGCAGCCCCCCGGGACTAGCGCATGAGCAGTTCTTC; CDR3aa: CASSPPGLAHEQFF
d_gene: .; j_gene: TRBJ2-3; v_gene: TRBV5-4; abundance: .; CDR3nt: TGTGCCAGCAGCTTGGACGTCCCGCCGGGAGATACGCAGTATTTT; CDR3aa: CASSLDVPPGDTQYF
d_gene: TRBD1; j_gene: TRBJ1-1; v_gene: TRBV9; abundance: .; CDR3nt: TGTGCCAGCAGCAACCCACAGGGGCTCTCGAACACTGAAGCTTTCTTT; CDR3aa: CASSNPQGLSNTEAFF
d_gene: .; j_gene: TRBJ2-1; v_gene: TRBV27; abundance: .; CDR3nt: TGTGCCAGCAGTACAACCTCCGGGGGGCTCAGCTACAATGAGCAGTTCTTC; CDR3aa: CASSTTSGGLSYNEQFF
d_gene: TRBD1; j_gene: TRBJ2-1; v_gene: TRBV14; abundance: .; CDR3nt: TGTGCCAGCAGCCTCCCCGGACAGGGGGCAGGTAATGAGCAGTTCTTC; CDR3aa: CASSLPGQGAGNEQFF
d_gene: .; j_gene: TRBJ2-7; v_gene: TRBV30; abundance: once; CDR3nt: TGTGCCTGGAGTGTAGCCTACGAGCAGTACTTC; CDR3aa: CAWSVAYEQYF
d_gene: TRBD1; j_gene: TRBJ1-5; v_gene: TRBV4-2; abundance: .; CDR3nt: TGTGCCAGCAGCCAGGACAGGGATGGGTATCAGCCCCAGCATTTT; CDR3aa: CASSQDRDGYQPQHF
d_gene: TRBD2; j_gene: TRBJ2-1; v_gene: TRBV18; abundance: .; CDR3nt: TGTGCCAGCTCACTCCAGCGGGAGGGCCAGGGTGAGCAGTTCTTC; CDR3aa: CASSLQREGQGEQFF
d_gene: TRBD1; j_gene: TRBJ1-6; v_gene: TRBV4-2; abundance: .; CDR3nt: TGTGCCAGCAGCGCCGGACAGGTTAATTCACCCCTCCACTTT; CDR3aa: CASSAGQVNSPLHF
d_gene: .; j_gene: TRBJ1-2; v_gene: TRBV29-1; abundance: .; CDR3nt: TGCAGCGTTGAAGATTTCGGAAGGGACTATGGCTACACCTTC; CDR3aa: CSVEDFGRDYGYTF
d_gene: TRBD1; j_gene: TRBJ2-1; v_gene: TRBV9; abundance: .; CDR3nt: TGTGCCAGCGGCAAGCAGGGGGACTCCTACAATGAGCAGTTCTTC; CDR3aa: CASGKQGDSYNEQFF
d_gene: .; j_gene: TRBJ1-5; v_gene: TRBV28; abundance: .; CDR3nt: TGTGCCAGCAATTGGGGGTATTACGAAGGCAATCAGCCCCAGCATTTT; CDR3aa: CASNWGYYEGNQPQHF
d_gene: .; j_gene: TRBJ1-1; v_gene: TRBV19; abundance: .; CDR3nt: TGTGCCAGTAGCCCCGCAGGGCTGAACACTGAAGCTTTCTTT; CDR3aa: CASSPAGLNTEAFF
d_gene: TRBD1; j_gene: TRBJ2-7; v_gene: TRBV5-1; abundance: .; CDR3nt: TGCGCCAGCAGCCCCGGGACAGTTCCCTTCTACGAGCAGTACTTC; CDR3aa: CASSPGTVPFYEQYF
d_gene: .; j_gene: TRBJ1-3; v_gene: TRBV11-1; abundance: .; CDR3nt: TGTGCCAGCAGCTATGGGGGACTCTCCGGAAACACCATATATTTT; CDR3aa: CASSYGGLSGNTIYF
d_gene: .; j_gene: TRBJ2-2; v_gene: TRBV29-1; abundance: .; CDR3nt: TGCAGCGTTGCCGGTACTAGCATCACCGGGGAGCTGTTTTTT; CDR3aa: CSVAGTSITGELFF
d_gene: .; j_gene: TRBJ2-7; v_gene: TRBV30; abundance: .; CDR3nt: TGTGCCTGGAGTACCGCCTTGGGGGAGCAGTACTTC; CDR3aa: CAWSTALGEQYF
d_gene: TRBD1; j_gene: TRBJ1-2; v_gene: TRBV7-2; abundance: few; CDR3nt: TGTGCCAGCAGCTCTTACCGGGACAGGACCGATGGCTACACCTTC; CDR3aa: CASSSYRDRTDGYTF
d_gene: .; j_gene: TRBJ2-1; v_gene: TRBV6-5; abundance: few; CDR3nt: TGTGCCAGCAGTTACTCTCGCGGAACCCATGAGCAGTTCTTC; CDR3aa: CASSYSRGTHEQFF
d_gene: TRBD2; j_gene: TRBJ2-1; v_gene: TRBV9; abundance: .; CDR3nt: TGTGCCAGCAGCGTAGGGGCGGGAGAGTACAATGAGCAGTTCTTC; CDR3aa: CASSVGAGEYNEQFF
d_gene: TRBD1; j_gene: TRBJ2-2; v_gene: TRBV19; abundance: .; CDR3nt: TGTGCCAGTGGGCAGGGGGCGAACACCGGGGAGCTGTTTTTT; CDR3aa: CASGQGANTGELFF
d_gene: .; j_gene: TRBJ2-7; v_gene: TRBV12-3/TRBV12-4; abundance: .; CDR3nt: TGTGCCAGCAGTTTCCCCGACTTCTACGAGCAGTACTTC; CDR3aa: CASSFPDFYEQYF
d_gene: .; j_gene: TRBJ1-2; v_gene: TRBV29-1; abundance: .; CDR3nt: TGCAGCGTTACCCACGGGTCAGGGAGTAACTATGGCTACACCTTC; CDR3aa: CSVTHGSGSNYGYTF
d_gene: TRBD2; j_gene: TRBJ2-5; v_gene: TRBV4-2; abundance: hyperexpanded; CDR3nt: TGTGCCAGCAGCCAAGAATGGCTAGCGGGAGAGACCCAGTACTTC; CDR3aa: CASSQEWLAGETQYF
d_gene: .; j_gene: TRBJ1-6; v_gene: TRBV12-3/TRBV12-4; abundance: .; CDR3nt: TGTGCCAGCAGTTTTGCGGGTAATTCACCCCTCCACTTT; CDR3aa: CASSFAGNSPLHF
d_gene: .; j_gene: TRBJ1-5; v_gene: TRBV30; abundance: .; CDR3nt: TGTGCCTGGAGTGCAGGGGCCAGCAATCAGCCCCAGCATTTT; CDR3aa: CAWSAGASNQPQHF
d_gene: TRBD2; j_gene: TRBJ2-1; v_gene: TRBV14; abundance: .; CDR3nt: TGTGCCAGCAGCCTACCACTAGCGGGAGTCAGTGAGCAGTTCTTC; CDR3aa: CASSLPLAGVSEQFF
d_gene: TRBD2; j_gene: TRBJ2-3; v_gene: TRBV7-3; abundance: once; CDR3nt: TGTGCCAGCAGCTTGCGGGAGGACGATACGCAGTATTTT; CDR3aa: CASSLREDDTQYF
d_gene: .; j_gene: TRBJ2-5; v_gene: TRBV7-2; abundance: .; CDR3nt: TGTGCCAGCAGCTTACTGTACCAAGAGACCCAGTACTTC; CDR3aa: CASSLLYQETQYF
d_gene: .; j_gene: TRBJ1-4; v_gene: TRBV18; abundance: few; CDR3nt: TGTGCCAGCTCAACCAGAATCGATGAAAAACTGTTTTTT; CDR3aa: CASSTRIDEKLFF
d_gene: .; j_gene: TRBJ1-1; v_gene: TRBV7-6; abundance: .; CDR3nt: TGTGCCAGCAGCTCCCGACAGAGTTTGAACACTGAAGCTTTCTTT; CDR3aa: CASSSRQSLNTEAFF
d_gene: .; j_gene: TRBJ1-4; v_gene: TRBV27; abundance: .; CDR3nt: TGTGCCAGCAGTACCTCCGGACACCGCCTCCGGGAAAAACTGTTTTTT; CDR3aa: CASSTSGHRLREKLFF
d_gene: .; j_gene: TRBJ1-5; v_gene: TRBV7-6; abundance: .; CDR3nt: TGTGCCAGCAGCGCGCATGATAGCAATCAGCCCCAGCATTTT; CDR3aa: CASSAHDSNQPQHF
d_gene: .; j_gene: TRBJ2-7; v_gene: TRBV4-3; abundance: .; CDR3nt: TGCGCCAGCAGCCAGACGACGGGCTGGGAGCAGTACTTC; CDR3aa: CASSQTTGWEQYF
d_gene: .; j_gene: TRBJ1-1; v_gene: TRBV2; abundance: .; CDR3nt: TGTGCCACCCTACCGGGGTGGGGCACTGAAGCTTTCTTT; CDR3aa: CATLPGWGTEAFF
d_gene: .; j_gene: TRBJ1-3; v_gene: TRBV7-8; abundance: .; CDR3nt: TGTGCCAGCAGCTTTACAGGGAGCAACACCATATATTTT; CDR3aa: CASSFTGSNTIYF
d_gene: .; j_gene: TRBJ2-2; v_gene: TRBV28; abundance: .; CDR3nt: TGTGCCAGCAGTTTGACGGGACCTCCCGTCCGGGAGCTGTTTTTT; CDR3aa: CASSLTGPPVRELFF
d_gene: .; j_gene: TRBJ2-2; v_gene: TRBV10-2; abundance: once; CDR3nt: TGCGCCAGCAGAGCCGGCGGGGGCGCGGGCACCGGGGAGCTGTTTTTT; CDR3aa: CASRAGGGAGTGELFF
d_gene: TRBD2; j_gene: TRBJ2-5; v_gene: TRBV5-4; abundance: .; CDR3nt: TGTGCCAGCAGCTTCGGGACTAGACAAGAGACCCAGTACTTC; CDR3aa: CASSFGTRQETQYF
d_gene: .; j_gene: TRBJ1-2; v_gene: TRBV10-1; abundance: .; CDR3nt: TGCGCCATCGTCCCACCGGGACGTGCGACTAACTATGGCTACACCTTC; CDR3aa: CAIVPPGRATNYGYTF
d_gene: TRBD2; j_gene: TRBJ2-2; v_gene: TRBV19; abundance: .; CDR3nt: TGTGCCAGTACCCAGACGGGGAGGGTCCCCGGGGAGCTGTTTTTT; CDR3aa: CASTQTGRVPGELFF
d_gene: .; j_gene: TRBJ2-1; v_gene: TRBV5-3; abundance: .; CDR3nt: TGTGCCAGAAACTTGGAACCAAAGCACAGGGAGGTGGGCAATGAGCAGTTCTTC; CDR3aa: CARNLEPKHREVGNEQFF
d_gene: TRBD2; j_gene: TRBJ2-7; v_gene: TRBV11-2; abundance: once; CDR3nt: TGTGCCAGCAGCTTCCTGACGTCACTAGCGGGAGCGGACGAGCAGTACTTC; CDR3aa: CASSFLTSLAGADEQYF
d_gene: .; j_gene: TRBJ2-5; v_gene: TRBV7-9; abundance: .; CDR3nt: TGTGCCAGCAGCTATAGGAGCGGGCTGGGCCAAGAGACCCAGTACTTC; CDR3aa: CASSYRSGLGQETQYF
d_gene: TRBD1; j_gene: TRBJ2-5; v_gene: TRBV7-2; abundance: .; CDR3nt: TGTGCCAGCAGCTCAACCCGGACAGGGACGGAGACCCAGTACTTC; CDR3aa: CASSSTRTGTETQYF
d_gene: TRBD2; j_gene: TRBJ2-2; v_gene: TRBV19; abundance: few; CDR3nt: TGTGCCAGTAGTACTTCTCTAGCGGGAGTCGTGGGGGGCACCGGGGAGCTGTTTTTT; CDR3aa: CASSTSLAGVVGGTGELFF
d_gene: .; j_gene: TRBJ2-3; v_gene: TRBV7-6; abundance: .; CDR3nt: TGTGCCAGCAGCACCCGCAAGGGGATAACAAGCACAGATACGCAGTATTTT; CDR3aa: CASSTRKGITSTDTQYF
d_gene: .; j_gene: TRBJ2-7; v_gene: TRBV7-9; abundance: .; CDR3nt: TGTGCCAGCAGCTTAACGCCAGGGTACGAGCAGTACTTC; CDR3aa: CASSLTPGYEQYF
d_gene: .; j_gene: TRBJ2-7; v_gene: TRBV18; abundance: few; CDR3nt: TGTGCCAGCTCATCTCAGGGCCAGTTCTACGAGCAGTACTTC; CDR3aa: CASSSQGQFYEQYF
d_gene: .; j_gene: TRBJ2-3; v_gene: TRBV7-9; abundance: few; CDR3nt: TGTGCCAGCAGCCGCCAAACAGATACGCAGTATTTT; CDR3aa: CASSRQTDTQYF
d_gene: .; j_gene: TRBJ2-5; v_gene: TRBV29-1; abundance: .; CDR3nt: TGCAGCGCCCTTGGACGTGGCAGGGCCGGCCAAGAGACCCAGTACTTC; CDR3aa: CSALGRGRAGQETQYF
d_gene: TRBD1; j_gene: TRBJ2-7; v_gene: TRBV6-2/TRBV6-3; abundance: .; CDR3nt: TGTGCCAGCAGCCAAGACAGGGACAACCACGAGCAGTACTTC; CDR3aa: CASSQDRDNHEQYF
d_gene: TRBD1; j_gene: TRBJ2-7; v_gene: TRBV11-3; abundance: .; CDR3nt: TGTGCCAGCAGCAGAGGACAGGGGCTGTCCTACGAGCAGTACTTC; CDR3aa: CASSRGQGLSYEQYF
d_gene: .; j_gene: TRBJ1-6; v_gene: TRBV4-1; abundance: once; CDR3nt: TGCGCCAGCACCAGGGAGCCCTATAATTCACCCCTCCACTTT; CDR3aa: CASTREPYNSPLHF
d_gene: .; j_gene: TRBJ1-2; v_gene: TRBV29-1; abundance: .; CDR3nt: TGCAGCGTTGAAGAATTGGGACTTAACTATGGCTACACCTTC; CDR3aa: CSVEELGLNYGYTF